The clone carrying this T cell receptor (beta chain) turned up a few times. The antigen is undetermined. A much bigger clone sits one base away, suggesting this may be a read error. Samples came from axillary lymph nodes draining the breast cancer. The data belong to a study of breast tumors, draining lymph nodes, adjacent tissues. Study-level results: Tumor T cell lymph node origin was a supported hypothesis, not proven. Tumors had less TCR diversity than lymph nodes, more than nontumor tissue. Data fit most tumor T cells coming from lymph node, expanding in tumor.

Looked up from germline, CDR1 is SSHAT and CDR2 is FNYEAQ (reference sequence). This CDR3 is built from 15 residues. TCRdb re-analysed the multiplex PCR reads in MiXCR, keeping a single row per CDR3 protein. Among some 97,000 distinct CDR3 sequences listed, around 20% were seen once. Sequencing was done on a sample of axillary lymph node tissue. The sequence derives from a female donor with breast cancer. Some clones in this sample may be carry-over from other donors' samples. This chain links TRBV7-7 with TRBJ2-5, with a weak D call TRBD2 (7 bases). The CDR3, as DNA: TGTGCCAGCAGCTTAACGGCGGGGGCACAAGAGACCCAGTGCTTC. Encoded protein: CASSLTAGAQETQCF.